The text below deals with one T cell receptor (beta chain). Its specificity is unknown. CDR1 and CDR2 (germline): LNHNV, YYDKDF (reference sequence). There are 17 residues in the CDR3. V lost 3 bases to trimming and J lost 0 bases; unmatched junction nucleotides: 6. Reverse transcription of all isolated RNA meant that expressed TCRB transcripts were sequenced. The method was immunoSEQ multiplex PCR; TCRdb's version includes in-frame clones alone and lacks a portion of them. The sample includes hundreds of thousands of clones, roughly 13% seen only once; the top ten take 0.03% to 0.04%. This record comes from a study of beta chain features in type 1 diabetes. General study findings and limits: Moderately but significantly shorter TCRB CDR3s were found in Type 1 diabetes patients in all four CD4+ subsets.

This sequence was found in a man between 18 and 35 years old with type 1 diabetes. The sample taken for sequencing was naive CD4+ T cells from blood. The chain links TRBV15 to TRBJ1-4, with 8 bases aligning to TRBD1. The chain's CDR3 is CATSSLGDRSTNEKLFF. The CDR3 DNA reads TGTGCCACCAGCAGCCTCGGGGACAGGTCAACTAATGAAAAACTGTTTTTT.